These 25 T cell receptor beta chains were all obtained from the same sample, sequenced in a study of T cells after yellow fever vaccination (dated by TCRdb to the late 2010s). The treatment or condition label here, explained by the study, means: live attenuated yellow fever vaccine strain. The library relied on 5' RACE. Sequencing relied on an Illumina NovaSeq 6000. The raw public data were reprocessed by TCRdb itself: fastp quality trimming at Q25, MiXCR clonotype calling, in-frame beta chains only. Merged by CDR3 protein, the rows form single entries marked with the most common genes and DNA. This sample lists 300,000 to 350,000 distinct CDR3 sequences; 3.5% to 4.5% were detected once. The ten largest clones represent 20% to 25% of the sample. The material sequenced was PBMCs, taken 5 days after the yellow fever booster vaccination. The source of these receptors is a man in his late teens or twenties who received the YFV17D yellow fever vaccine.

The CDR3 loop reads CSARGASGRSQHF. In DNA, the CDR3 is TGCAGTGCTAGGGGGGCCTCAGGGAGGTCCCAGCATTTT. The V gene is TRBV20-1, the J gene TRBJ1-5; D is possibly TRBD1 (6 bases). Trimming took 3 bases from V and 11 from J, leaving 17 bases between them. This CDR3 has 13 amino acids. Germline CDR1 reads DFQATT; CDR2 reads SNEGSKA (reference sequence).

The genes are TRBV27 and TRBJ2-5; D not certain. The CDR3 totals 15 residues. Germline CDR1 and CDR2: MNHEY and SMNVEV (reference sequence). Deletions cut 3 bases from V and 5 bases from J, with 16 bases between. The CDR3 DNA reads TGTGCCAGCAGTTTCCACGGGTCTAGGATCGAGACCCAGTACTTC. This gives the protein CASSFHGSRIETQYF.

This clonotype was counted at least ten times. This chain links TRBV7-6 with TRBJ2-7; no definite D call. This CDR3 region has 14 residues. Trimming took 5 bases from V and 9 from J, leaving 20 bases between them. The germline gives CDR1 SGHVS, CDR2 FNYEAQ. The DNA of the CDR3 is TGTGCCAGCAGCCCACGATTCGGATTGTTTTCGCAGTACTTC. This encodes CASSPRFGLFSQYF.

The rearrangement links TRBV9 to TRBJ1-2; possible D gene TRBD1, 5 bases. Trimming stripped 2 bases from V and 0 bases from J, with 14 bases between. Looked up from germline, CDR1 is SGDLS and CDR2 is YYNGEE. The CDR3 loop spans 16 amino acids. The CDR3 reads CASSVRRGDPNYGYTF. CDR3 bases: TGTGCCAGCAGCGTGAGGCGGGGGGATCCTAACTATGGCTACACCTTC.

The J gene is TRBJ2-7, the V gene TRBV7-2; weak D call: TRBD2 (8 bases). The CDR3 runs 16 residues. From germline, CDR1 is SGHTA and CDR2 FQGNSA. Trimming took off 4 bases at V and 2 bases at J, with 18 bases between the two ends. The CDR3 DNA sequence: TGTGCCAGCAGCTCCACAGGGACAGCGGGGGCCTACGAGCAGTACTTC. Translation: CASSSTGTAGAYEQYF. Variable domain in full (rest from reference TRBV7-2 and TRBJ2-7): GAGVSQSPSNKVTEKGKDVELRCDPISGHTALYWYRQSLGQGLEFLIYFQGNSAPDKSGLPSDRFSAERTGGSVSTLTIQRTQQEDSAVYLCASSSTGTAGAYEQYFGPGTRLTVT.

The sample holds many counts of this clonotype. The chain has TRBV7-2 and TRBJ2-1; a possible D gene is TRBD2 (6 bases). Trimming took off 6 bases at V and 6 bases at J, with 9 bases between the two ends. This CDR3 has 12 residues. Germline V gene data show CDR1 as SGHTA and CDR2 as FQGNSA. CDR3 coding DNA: TGTGCCAGCAGTGGGGGGTCCAATGAGCAGTTCTTC. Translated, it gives CASSGGSNEQFF.

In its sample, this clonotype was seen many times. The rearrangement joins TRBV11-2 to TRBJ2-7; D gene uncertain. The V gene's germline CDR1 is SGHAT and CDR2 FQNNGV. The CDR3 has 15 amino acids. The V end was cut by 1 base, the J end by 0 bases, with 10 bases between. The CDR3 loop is CASSLGTVRSYEQYF. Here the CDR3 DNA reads TGTGCCAGCAGCTTAGGTACCGTGCGCTCCTACGAGCAGTACTTC. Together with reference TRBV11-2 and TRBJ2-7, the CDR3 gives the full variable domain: EAGVAQSPRYKIIEKRQSVAFWCNPISGHATLYWYQQILGQGPKLLIQFQNNGVVDDSQLPKDRFSAERLKGVDSTLKIQPAKLEDSAVYLCASSLGTVRSYEQYFGPGTRLTVT.

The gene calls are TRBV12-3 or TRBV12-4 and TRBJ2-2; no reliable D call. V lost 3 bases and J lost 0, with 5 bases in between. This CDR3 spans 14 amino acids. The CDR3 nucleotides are TGTGCCAGCAGTTTCTCAGCGAACACCGGGGAGCTGTTTTTT. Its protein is CASSFSANTGELFF.

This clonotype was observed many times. The DNA of the CDR3 is TGTGCCAGCAGCTTGACAGGAAACACCATATATTTT. It codes for CASSLTGNTIYF. This sequence joins TRBV5-5 and TRBJ1-3; D is unresolved. CDR3 length equals 12 residues. Per germline, CDR1 SGHKS and CDR2 YYEKEE (reference sequence). V was shortened by 1 base and J by 4 bases, with 3 bases between the two germline ends.

In DNA form, the CDR3 reads TGTGCCAGCAGCCCCCACCCAGGGGCCAATCAGCCCCAGCATTTT. Translated: CASSPHPGANQPQHF. The J gene is TRBJ1-5, the V gene TRBV9; TRBD1 is a possible D gene (6 bases). Germline assignment: CDR1 SGDLS and CDR2 YYNGEE. V lost 4 bases and J lost 3, with 14 bases in between. There are 15 residues in the CDR3.

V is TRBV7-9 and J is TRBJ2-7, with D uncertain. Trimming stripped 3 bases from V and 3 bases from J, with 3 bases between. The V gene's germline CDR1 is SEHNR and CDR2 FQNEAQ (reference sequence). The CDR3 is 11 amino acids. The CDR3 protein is CASSFDYEQYF. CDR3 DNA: TGTGCCAGCAGCTTCGACTACGAGCAGTACTTC.

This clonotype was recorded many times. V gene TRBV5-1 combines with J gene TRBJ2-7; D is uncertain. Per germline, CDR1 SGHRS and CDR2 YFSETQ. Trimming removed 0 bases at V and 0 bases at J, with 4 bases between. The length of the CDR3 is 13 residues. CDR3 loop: CASSLDNSYEQYF. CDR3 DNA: TGCGCCAGCAGCTTGGATAACTCCTACGAGCAGTACTTC.

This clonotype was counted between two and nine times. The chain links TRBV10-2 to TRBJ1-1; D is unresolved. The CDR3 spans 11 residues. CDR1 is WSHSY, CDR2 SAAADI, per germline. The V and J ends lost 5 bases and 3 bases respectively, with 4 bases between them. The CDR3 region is CASSIDTEAFF. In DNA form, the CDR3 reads TGCGCCAGCAGTATCGACACTGAAGCTTTCTTT.

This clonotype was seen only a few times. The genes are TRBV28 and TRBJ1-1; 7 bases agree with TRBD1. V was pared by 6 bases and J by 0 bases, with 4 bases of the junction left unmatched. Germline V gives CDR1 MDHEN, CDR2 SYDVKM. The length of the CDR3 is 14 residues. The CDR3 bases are TGTGCCAGCAGGATGGGACAGATGAACACTGAAGCTTTCTTT. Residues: CASRMGQMNTEAFF. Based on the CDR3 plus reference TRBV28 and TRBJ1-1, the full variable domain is DVKVTQSSRYLVKRTGEKVFLECVQDMDHENMFWYRQDPGLGLRLIYFSYDVKMKEKGDIPEGYSVSREKKERFSLILESASTNQTSMYLCASRMGQMNTEAFFGQGTRLTVV.

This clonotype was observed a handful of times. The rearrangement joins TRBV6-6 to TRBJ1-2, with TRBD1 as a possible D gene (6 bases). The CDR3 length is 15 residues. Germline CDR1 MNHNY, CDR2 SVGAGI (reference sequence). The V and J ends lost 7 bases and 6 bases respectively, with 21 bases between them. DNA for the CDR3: TGTGCCAGCACCCCCGAGAGGGGGTGGGAAGATGGCTACACCTTC. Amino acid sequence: CASTPERGWEDGYTF.

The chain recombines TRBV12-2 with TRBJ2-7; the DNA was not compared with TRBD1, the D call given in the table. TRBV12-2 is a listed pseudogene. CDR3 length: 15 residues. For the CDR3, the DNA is TGTGCAAGTCGCTTAGACCACCGGCGCCGCTACGAGCAGTACTTC. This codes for CASRLDHRRRYEQYF.

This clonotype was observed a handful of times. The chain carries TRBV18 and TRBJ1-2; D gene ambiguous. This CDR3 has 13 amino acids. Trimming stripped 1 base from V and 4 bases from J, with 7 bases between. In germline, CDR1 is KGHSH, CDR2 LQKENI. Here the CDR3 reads CASSPLHLYGYTF. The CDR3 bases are TGTGCCAGCTCACCACTACACCTCTATGGCTACACCTTC.

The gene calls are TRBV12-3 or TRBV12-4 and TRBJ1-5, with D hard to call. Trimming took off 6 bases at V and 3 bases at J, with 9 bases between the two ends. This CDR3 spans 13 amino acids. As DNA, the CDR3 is TGTGCCAGCAGCACGAGGGCCAATCAGCCCCAGCATTTT. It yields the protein CASSTRANQPQHF.

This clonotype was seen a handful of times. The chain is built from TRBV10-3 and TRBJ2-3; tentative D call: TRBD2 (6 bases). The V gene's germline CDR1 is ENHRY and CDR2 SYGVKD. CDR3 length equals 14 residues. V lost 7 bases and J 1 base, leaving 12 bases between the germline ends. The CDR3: CAINGGTRTDTQYF. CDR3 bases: TGTGCCATCAACGGCGGGACCCGCACAGATACGCAGTATTTT.

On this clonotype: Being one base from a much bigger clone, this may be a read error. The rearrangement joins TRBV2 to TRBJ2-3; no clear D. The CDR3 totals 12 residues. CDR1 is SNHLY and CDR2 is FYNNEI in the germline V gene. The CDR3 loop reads CASCESRDTQYF. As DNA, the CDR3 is TGTGCCAGCTGTGAGTCTAGAGATACGCAGTATTTT.

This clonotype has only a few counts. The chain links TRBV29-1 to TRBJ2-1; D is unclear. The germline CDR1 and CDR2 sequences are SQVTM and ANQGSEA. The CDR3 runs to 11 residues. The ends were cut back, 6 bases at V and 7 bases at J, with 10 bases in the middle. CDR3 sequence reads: CSVHPGNEQFF. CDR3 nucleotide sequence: TGCAGCGTCCATCCGGGTAATGAGCAGTTCTTC.

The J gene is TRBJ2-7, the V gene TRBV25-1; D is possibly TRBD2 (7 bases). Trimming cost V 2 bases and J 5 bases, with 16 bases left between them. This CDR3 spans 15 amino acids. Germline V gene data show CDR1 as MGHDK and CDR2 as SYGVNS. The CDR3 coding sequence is TGTGCCAGCAGTGAAATACAGGGAGGGTCAGACGAGCAGTACTTC. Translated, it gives CASSEIQGGSDEQYF.

The CDR3 DNA sequence: TGTGCCACCAGCGGACCCCCTTACTCCACAGATACGCAGTATTTT. This sequence encodes CATSGPPYSTDTQYF. The chain joins TRBV15 to TRBJ2-3; no clear D gene. With 5 bases removed from V and 2 bases from J, the gap between germline ends came to 14 bases. The V gene's germline CDR1 is LNHNV and CDR2 YYDKDF (reference sequence). The CDR3 totals 15 residues.

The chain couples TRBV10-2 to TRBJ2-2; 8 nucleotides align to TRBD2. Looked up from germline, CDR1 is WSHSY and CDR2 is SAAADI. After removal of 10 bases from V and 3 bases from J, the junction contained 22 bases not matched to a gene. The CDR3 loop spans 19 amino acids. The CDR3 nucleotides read TGCGCCACGCCGCGGGGTAGTAGCGGGGTCCCATTCGACACCGGGGAGCTGTTTTTT. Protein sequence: CATPRGSSGVPFDTGELFF.

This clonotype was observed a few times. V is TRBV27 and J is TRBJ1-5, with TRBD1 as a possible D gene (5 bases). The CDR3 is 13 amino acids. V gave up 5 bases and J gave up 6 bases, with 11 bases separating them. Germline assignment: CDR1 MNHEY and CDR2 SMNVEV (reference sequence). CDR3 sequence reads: CASSAGVLQPQHF. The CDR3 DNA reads TGTGCCAGCAGTGCGGGGGTCCTTCAGCCCCAGCATTTT.